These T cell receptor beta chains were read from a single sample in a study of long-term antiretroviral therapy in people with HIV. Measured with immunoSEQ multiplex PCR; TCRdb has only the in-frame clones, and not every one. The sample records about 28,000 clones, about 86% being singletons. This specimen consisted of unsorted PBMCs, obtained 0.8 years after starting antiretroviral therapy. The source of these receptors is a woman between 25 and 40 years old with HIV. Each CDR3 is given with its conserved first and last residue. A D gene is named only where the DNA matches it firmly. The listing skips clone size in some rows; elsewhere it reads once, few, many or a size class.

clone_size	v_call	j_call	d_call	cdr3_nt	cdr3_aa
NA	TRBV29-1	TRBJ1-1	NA	TGCAGCGTTAACACCCCAGCATCGGGGAACACTGAAGCTTTCTTT	CSVNTPASGNTEAFF
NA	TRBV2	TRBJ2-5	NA	TGTGCCAGCAGTGAACGCCTAGGACAAGAGACCCAGTACTTC	CASSERLGQETQYF
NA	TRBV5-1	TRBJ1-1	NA	TGCGCCAGCAGCAGCAGAACAGCGAACACTGAAGCTTTCTTT	CASSSRTANTEAFF
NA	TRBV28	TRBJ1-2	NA	TGTGCCAGCAGTTTTATAGAGCAGAACTATGGCTACACCTTC	CASSFIEQNYGYTF
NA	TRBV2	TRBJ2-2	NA	TGTGCCAGAACCGGGGACACCGGGGAGCTGTTTTTT	CARTGDTGELFF
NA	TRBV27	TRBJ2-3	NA	TGTGCCAGCAGTCTAAAAGATACGCAGTATTTT	CASSLKDTQYF
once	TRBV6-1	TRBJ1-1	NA	TGTGCCGCAACACGACTCACTCTCGCGGGCGAAGCTTTCTTT	CAATRLTLAGEAFF
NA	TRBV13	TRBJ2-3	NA	TGTGCCAGCAGCTTAGCTCCGGGGGAGACAGATACGCAGTATTTT	CASSLAPGETDTQYF
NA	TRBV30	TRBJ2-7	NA	TGTGCCTGGAGTGACGGGACTTACGAGCAGTACTTC	CAWSDGTYEQYF
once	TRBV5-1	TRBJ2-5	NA	TGCGCCAGCAGACAAGGGCGCGGGTACCAAGAGACCCAGTACTTC	CASRQGRGYQETQYF
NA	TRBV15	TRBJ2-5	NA	TGTGCCACCAGCAGAGATACCAGGAACCAAGAGACCCAGTACTTC	CATSRDTRNQETQYF
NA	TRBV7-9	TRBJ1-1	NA	TGTGCCAGCAGCTTAGATAAGGGTGTAGCTTTCTTT	CASSLDKGVAFF
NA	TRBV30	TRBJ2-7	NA	TGTGCCTGGAGTGTCCCGGCCCTTGGCTACGAGCAGTACTTC	CAWSVPALGYEQYF
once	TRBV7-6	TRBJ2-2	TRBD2	TGTGCCAGCAGCTTATCGACGGGGGGGCCTGGGGAGCTGTTTTTT	CASSLSTGGPGELFF
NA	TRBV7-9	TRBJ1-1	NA	TGTGCCAGCAGCTTCCAACAGGCTAACACTGAAGCTTTCTTT	CASSFQQANTEAFF
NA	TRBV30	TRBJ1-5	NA	TGTGCCTGGAGTGCGGATACTGGGCAGCCCCAGCATTTT	CAWSADTGQPQHF
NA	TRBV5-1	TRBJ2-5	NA	TGCGCCAGCAGCTTGGTCGGGCCGCCAAGACCGGAAGAGACCCAGTACTTC	CASSLVGPPRPEETQYF
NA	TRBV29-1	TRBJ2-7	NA	TGCAGCGTTGACCCACAGGGACGAGGCGAGCAGTACTTC	CSVDPQGRGEQYF
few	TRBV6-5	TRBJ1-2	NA	TGTGCCAGTGGTACAGTCGACTATGGCTACACCTTC	CASGTVDYGYTF
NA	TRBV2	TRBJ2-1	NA	TGTGCCAGCAGTCAAGGCCTGAACAATGAGCAGTTCTTC	CASSQGLNNEQFF
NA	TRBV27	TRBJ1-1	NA	TGTGCCAGCAGTTTCAGAGTGGGCGGGGAAGCTTTCTTT	CASSFRVGGEAFF
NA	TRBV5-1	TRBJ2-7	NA	TGCGCCAGCAGTTTGGCAGGGTTGGGGGAGCAGTACTTC	CASSLAGLGEQYF
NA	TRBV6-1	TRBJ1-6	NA	TGTGCACTCCTTCCCCGGGGGCCCTATAATTCACCCCTCCACTTT	CALLPRGPYNSPLHF
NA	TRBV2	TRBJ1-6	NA	TGTGCCAGCAGTGAGGAAGGGGGGGATAATTCACCCCTCCACTTT	CASSEEGGDNSPLHF
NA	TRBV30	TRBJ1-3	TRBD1	TGTGCCTGGAGAGCCGGGACAGGGAGTGGAAACACCATATATTTT	CAWRAGTGSGNTIYF
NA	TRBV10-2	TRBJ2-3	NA	TGCGCCAGCAGGGAAAGACAGGGACTGTTAGATACGCAGTATTTT	CASRERQGLLDTQYF
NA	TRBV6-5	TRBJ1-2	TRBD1	TGTGCCAGCAGAACAGGGGGGGTGAGCTACACCTTC	CASRTGGVSYTF
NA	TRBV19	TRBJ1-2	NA	TGTGCCAGTAGTGCGGGCCAGCACTATGGCTACACCTTC	CASSAGQHYGYTF
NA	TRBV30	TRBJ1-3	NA	TGTGCCTGGAGCGCTAGCAATCAAGGAAACACCATATATTTT	CAWSASNQGNTIYF
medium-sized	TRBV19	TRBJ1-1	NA	TGTGCCAGTTTTTCCCAGTGGGTCACTGAAGCTTTCTTT	CASFSQWVTEAFF
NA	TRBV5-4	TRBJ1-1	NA	TGTGCCAGCAGCCCGACGAGTGGAACTGAAGCTTTCTTT	CASSPTSGTEAFF
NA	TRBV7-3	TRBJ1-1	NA	TGTGCCAGCAGCGCCCGAGGGGCAGGCCCGCAGATGAACACTGAAGCTTTCTTT	CASSARGAGPQMNTEAFF
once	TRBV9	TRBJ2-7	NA	TGTGCCAGCAGCGGGACTACCGACTCCTACGAGCAGTACTTC	CASSGTTDSYEQYF
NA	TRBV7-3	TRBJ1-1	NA	TGTGCCAGCAGCCACCTTGGAGGGATGGTCACTGAAGCTTTCTTT	CASSHLGGMVTEAFF
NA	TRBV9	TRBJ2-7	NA	TGTGCCAGCAGCGCCTACGAGCAGTACTTC	CASSAYEQYF
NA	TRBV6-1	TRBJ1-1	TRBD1	TGTGCCAGCAGTGGAAACAGGGGTCTAATGAACACTGAAGCTTTCTTT	CASSGNRGLMNTEAFF
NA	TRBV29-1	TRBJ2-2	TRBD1	TGCAGCGTTACAGGGGTGAACACCGGGGAGCTGTTTTTT	CSVTGVNTGELFF
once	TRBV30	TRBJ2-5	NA	TGTGCCTGGAGTGTAGTAGGCGGCCAAGAGACCCAGTACTTC	CAWSVVGGQETQYF
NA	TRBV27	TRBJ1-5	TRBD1	TGTGCCAGCAGTTTCCGGGACAGGGACGAGCCCCAGCATTTT	CASSFRDRDEPQHF
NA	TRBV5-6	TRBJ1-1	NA	TGTGCCAGCAGCGCGGACAGAAAGAACACTGAAGCTTTCTTT	CASSADRKNTEAFF
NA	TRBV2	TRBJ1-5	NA	TGTGCCAGCAGGGGCTTAGGGGTCAGTTATAGCAATCAGCCCCAGCATTTT	CASRGLGVSYSNQPQHF
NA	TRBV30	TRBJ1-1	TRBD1	TGTGCCTGGAACAGGGGGCTGGCGTGGAACACTGAAGCTTTCTTT	CAWNRGLAWNTEAFF
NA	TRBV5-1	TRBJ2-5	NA	TGCGCCAGCAGCTTGGTAACGGGGCAAGAGACCCAGTACTTC	CASSLVTGQETQYF
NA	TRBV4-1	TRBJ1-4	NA	TGCGCCAGCAGCCAAGTTTACGGGACAATTGAAAAACTGTTTTTT	CASSQVYGTIEKLFF
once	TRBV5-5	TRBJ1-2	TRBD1	TGTGCCAGCAGCTCGAACGACAGGGTTGATGGCTACACCTTC	CASSSNDRVDGYTF
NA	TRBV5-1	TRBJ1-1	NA	TGCGCCAGCAGCACTCAGGGAGGGAACACTGAAGCTTTCTTT	CASSTQGGNTEAFF
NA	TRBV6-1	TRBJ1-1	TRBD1	TGTGCCAGCACTCGGACAGGGGGCACTGAAGCTTTCTTT	CASTRTGGTEAFF
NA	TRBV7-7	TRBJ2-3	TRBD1	TGTGCCAGCAGCGCTACAGGGGCCGATACGCAGTATTTT	CASSATGADTQYF
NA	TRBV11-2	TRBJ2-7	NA	TGTGCCAGTAATACCGGGTCCTCCTACGAGCAGTACTTC	CASNTGSSYEQYF
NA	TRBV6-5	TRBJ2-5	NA	TGTGCCAGCAGGCCAGGGGCTCAAGAGACCCAGTACTTC	CASRPGAQETQYF